One and the same sample provided the 16 T cell receptor beta chains below, sequenced in a study of T-cell reconstitution after alpha-beta-depleted transplantation in children. Preparation of the TCRbeta library involved a method that used unique molecular identifiers. A single record per CDR3 protein comes from TCRdb applying MiXCR to the PCR reads. The sample shows 260,000 or so distinct CDR3 sequences, 9.5% to 15% of them seen only once. Specimen: PBMCs from the stem cell graft donor, collected from the stem cell graft. The receptors stem from a human donor who donated a stem cell graft to a child with acute lymphoblastic leukemia.

This clonotype has a count of ten or more. The chain employs TRBV28 and TRBJ2-5, with D possibly being TRBD2 (6 bases). The germline CDR1 and CDR2 sequences are MDHEN and SYDVKM. The V and J ends lost 8 bases and 5 bases respectively, with 21 bases between them. This CDR3 contains 15 residues. The CDR3 coding sequence is TGTGCCAGCTCTTCCGGCGGAGGGCGCCAGGAGACCCAGTACTTC. Translating gives CASSSGGGRQETQYF.

There are many counts of this clonotype. The chain employs TRBV12-3 or TRBV12-4 and TRBJ1-2; possible D gene TRBD1, 5 bases. V lost 7 bases and J 5 bases, leaving 17 bases between the germline ends. This CDR3 region has 14 residues. CDR3 amino acids: CASTFGGAGYGYTF. The CDR3 DNA reads TGTGCCAGCACCTTTGGAGGGGCGGGGTATGGCTACACCTTC.

Only a few counts were recorded for this clonotype. The gene calls are TRBV4-3 and TRBJ2-3, with D unresolved. V shed 1 base and J shed 1 base, with 15 bases lying between them. The CDR3 runs to 17 residues. In germline, CDR1 is LGHNA, CDR2 YSLEER. The CDR3 protein is CASSQVPAIGGTDTQYF. The CDR3 bases are TGCGCCAGCAGCCAAGTCCCCGCAATCGGTGGCACAGATACGCAGTATTTT.

At least ten counts were recorded for this clonotype. The V and J genes are TRBV20-1 and TRBJ1-1; TRBD1 is a possible D gene (5 bases). V shed 4 bases and J shed 4 bases, with 16 bases lying between them. Germline values: CDR1 DFQATT, CDR2 SNEGSKA (reference sequence). The CDR3 is made up of 14 amino acids. The chain's CDR3 is CSATWQGKGTEAFF. Here the CDR3 DNA reads TGCAGTGCTACGTGGCAGGGCAAGGGCACTGAAGCTTTCTTT.

This clonotype appeared many times. The chain is built from TRBV6-1 and TRBJ1-3; no firm D call. The CDR3 is made up of 15 amino acids. Germline V lookup: CDR1 MNHNS, CDR2 SASEGT. The V and J ends lost 2 bases and 1 base respectively, with 9 bases between them. CDR3 DNA: TGTGCCAGCAGTGAAAACGTGGGTTCTGGAAACACCATATATTTT. Translated: CASSENVGSGNTIYF.

With regard to this clonotype: This may be a read error: a much more frequent sequence differs by one nucleotide. The V gene is TRBV7-8, the J gene TRBJ1-1; 11 positions agree with TRBD1. V was clipped by 3 bases and J by 4 bases; unmatched bases: 10. This CDR3 region has 17 residues. CDR1 and CDR2 from the germline V gene are SGHVS and FQNEAQ. The CDR3 loop reads CASSFRPGTGGATEAFF. CDR3 DNA: TGTGCCAGCAGCTTTCGTCCCGGGACAGGGGGAGCCACTGAAGCTTTCTTT.

This clonotype was picked up many times. This chain links TRBV3-1 with TRBJ2-2; a possible D gene is TRBD1 (5 bases). The germline CDR1 and CDR2 sequences are LGHDT and YNNKEL (reference sequence). V was pared by 10 bases and J by 4 bases, with 7 bases between. The CDR3 has 11 amino acids. The CDR3 DNA is TGTGCCACCCAGGGCACCGGGGAGCTGTTTTTT. It codes for CATQGTGELFF. Full variable domain (rest looked up from reference TRBV3-1 and TRBJ2-2): DTAVSQTPKYLVTQMGNDKSIKCEQNLGHDTMYWYKQDSKKFLKIMFSYNNKELIINETVPNRFSPKSPDKAHLNLHINSLELGDSAVYFCATQGTGELFFGEGSRLTVL.

This clonotype was observed many times. J is TRBJ1-1 and V is TRBV20-1; D is possibly TRBD1 (6 bases). Trimming shortened V by 4 bases and J by 1 base, and 19 bases separated the two germline ends. The CDR3 spans 16 residues. Germline loops: CDR1 DFQATT, CDR2 SNEGSKA (reference sequence). The CDR3 region has the DNA TGCAGTGCTACAGACACGACAGGCCCCTGGAACACTGAAGCTTTCTTT. Translation gives CSATDTTGPWNTEAFF.

There are many counts of this clonotype. The DNA of the CDR3 is TGTGCCTGGCGACGGCGCCTCTCTGGAAACACCATATATTTT. As protein: CAWRRRLSGNTIYF. The rearrangement uses TRBV30 and TRBJ1-3; D remains ambiguous. The germline V and J ends were trimmed by 5 bases and 0 bases, with 11 bases remaining between them. This CDR3 has 14 amino acids. CDR1 GTSNPN and CDR2 SVGIG come from the germline V gene (reference sequence).

Note on this clonotype: A much larger clonotype is one base distant, so this may be a read error. V is TRBV11-2 and J is TRBJ2-2; D possibly uses TRBD1 or TRBD2 (5 bases each). The germline V gene encodes CDR1 SGHAT and CDR2 FQNNGV. The CDR3 runs to 18 residues. The CDR3 nucleotides are TGTGCCAGCAACTTAAAATTTTCGGGGCAGCGCATGACCGGGGAGCTGTTTTTT. This gives the protein CASNLKFSGQRMTGELFF.

This clonotype appeared many times. The CDR3 is CAKKSGDQAGELFF. CDR3 in DNA: TGTGCCAAAAAGTCAGGGGATCAAGCCGGGGAGCTGTTTTTT. The chain links TRBV10-3 to TRBJ2-2, with D possibly matching TRBD1 (6 bases). V dropped 10 bases and J dropped 6 bases, with 18 bases sitting between them. The CDR3 spans 14 residues. Germline CDR1 is ENHRY and CDR2 is SYGVKD.

The sample holds a few counts of this clonotype. In DNA form, the CDR3 reads TGTGCCAGCAGCGACACAGGGGAGTCGTATGGAAACACCATATATTTT. Translating gives CASSDTGESYGNTIYF. The chain uses TRBV7-9 and TRBJ1-3; 7 bases are shared with TRBD1. Germline trimming cut 5 bases from V and 3 bases from J; bases unmatched to any gene: 10. The CDR3 sequence is 16 residues long. Germline assignment: CDR1 SEHNR and CDR2 FQNEAQ (reference sequence).

This clonotype showed up just a few times. V gene TRBV20-1 combines with J gene TRBJ2-1; no clear D. This CDR3 contains 14 residues. CDR1 and CDR2 (germline): DFQATT, SNEGSKA (reference sequence). Trimming removed 4 bases from V and 3 bases from J, with 13 bases in between. The DNA for the CDR3 is TGCAGTGCTAAGACGGCGAAGGGCTACAATGAGCAGTTCTTC. As protein: CSAKTAKGYNEQFF.

This clonotype came up many times. The chain uses TRBV27 and TRBJ2-7; 10 bases match TRBD2. The CDR3 spans 13 residues. V lost 4 bases, J lost 11 bases, and 8 bases stayed unmatched. Per germline, CDR1 MNHEY and CDR2 SMNVEV (reference sequence). The CDR3 loop is CASSSTGTSEEYF. CDR3 DNA sequence: TGTGCCAGCAGTTCCACCGGGACTAGCGAAGAGTACTTC.

In its sample, this clonotype was seen a few times. The chain links TRBV21-1 to TRBJ1-6. TRBV21-1 is listed as a pseudogene. The CDR3 is made up of 15 amino acids. The CDR3 region is CASSTEDLSGSPLHF. The CDR3 DNA reads TGTGCCAGCAGCACAGAGGACCTTTCAGGATCACCCCTCCACTTT.

Only a few counts were recorded for this clonotype. The rearrangement uses TRBV20-1 and TRBJ2-1, with 14 bases matching TRBD2. The CDR3 has 19 residues. The germline CDR1 and CDR2 sequences are DFQATT and SNEGSKA (reference sequence). The V segment lost 5 bases and the J segment 7 bases; nucleotides outside the gene matches: 19. CDR3 sequence: CSAPIQRLAGGPKRNEQFF. CDR3 in DNA: TGCAGTGCTCCTATCCAAAGACTAGCGGGAGGGCCGAAGAGGAATGAGCAGTTCTTC.